This TCR beta chain was captured in a study of cytomegalovirus exposure and HLA in healthy donors. Whole-study results and caveats: Cytomegalovirus status, reportedly, was diagnosed with high specificity and sensitivity by the classifier.

Concerning this clone itself: The antigen is not known.

The CDR3 is 15 residues long. Germline assignment: CDR1 SNHLY and CDR2 FYNNEI. The J segment lost 4 bases and the V segment lost 4 bases, leaving 4 bases of the junction unmatched. 13 Jbeta primers and 60 Vbeta primers were used for the PCR. TCRdb keeps only in-frame clones here, not all; method: immunoSEQ multiplex PCR. Of 100,000 to 150,000 clones detected, around 85% appear once; the ten largest clones hold 1.5% to 2%. The sample taken for sequencing was PBMCs. The rearrangement joins TRBV2 to TRBJ2-1, with TRBD2 identical over 10 bases. The receptor was derived from a boy between 10 and 17 years old in good health and CMV-seronegative. The CDR3: CASSVRAGGYNEQFF. CDR3 DNA: TGTGCCAGCAGTGTGCGAGCGGGAGGGTACAATGAGCAGTTCTTC.